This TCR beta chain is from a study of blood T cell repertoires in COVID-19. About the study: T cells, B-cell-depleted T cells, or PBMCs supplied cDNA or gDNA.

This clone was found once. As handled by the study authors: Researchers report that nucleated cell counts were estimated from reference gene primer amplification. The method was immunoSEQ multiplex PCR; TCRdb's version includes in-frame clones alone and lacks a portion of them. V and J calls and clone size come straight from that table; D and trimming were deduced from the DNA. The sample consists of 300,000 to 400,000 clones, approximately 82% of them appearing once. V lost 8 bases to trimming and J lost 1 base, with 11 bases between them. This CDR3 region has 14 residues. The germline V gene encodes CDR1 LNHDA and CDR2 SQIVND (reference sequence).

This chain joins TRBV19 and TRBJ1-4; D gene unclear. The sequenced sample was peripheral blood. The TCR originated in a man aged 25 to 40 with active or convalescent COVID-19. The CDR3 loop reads CASCPPGTNEKLFF. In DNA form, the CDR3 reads TGTGCCAGTTGCCCCCCGGGAACTAATGAAAAACTGTTTTTT.